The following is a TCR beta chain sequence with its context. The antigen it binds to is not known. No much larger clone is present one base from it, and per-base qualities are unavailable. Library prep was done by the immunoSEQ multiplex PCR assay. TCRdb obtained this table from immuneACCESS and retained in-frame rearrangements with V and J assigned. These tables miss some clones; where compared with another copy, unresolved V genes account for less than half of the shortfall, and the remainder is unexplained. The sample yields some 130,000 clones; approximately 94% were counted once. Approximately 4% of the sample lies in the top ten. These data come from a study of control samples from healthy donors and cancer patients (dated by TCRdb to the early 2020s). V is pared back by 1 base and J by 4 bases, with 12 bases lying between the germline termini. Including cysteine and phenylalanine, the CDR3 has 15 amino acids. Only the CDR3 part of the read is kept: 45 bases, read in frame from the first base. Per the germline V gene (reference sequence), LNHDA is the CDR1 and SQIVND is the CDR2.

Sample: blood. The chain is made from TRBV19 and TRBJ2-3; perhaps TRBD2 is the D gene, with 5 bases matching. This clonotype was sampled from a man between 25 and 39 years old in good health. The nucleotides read TGTGCCAGTAGTATAGTTGGAGGCCAGTCAGATACGCAGTATTTT. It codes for CASSIVGGQSDTQYF.